The 28 T cell receptor beta chains listed next were all sequenced from one sample in a study of T cells in Graves' hyperthyroidism and ophthalmopathy. TCR beta CDR3 region amplification was performed from RNA transcripts. Researchers ran a first-round RT-PCR on the TCR CDR3 using the HTBI primer set. TCRdb processed the multiplex PCR reads anew with MiXCR; each CDR3 protein has one entry. This table has about 840,000 distinct CDR3 sequences, roughly 40% appearing once. The sequenced sample consisted of blood. Source of these receptors: a man between 18 and 29 years old with Graves' hyperthyroidism.

In nucleotides, the CDR3 is TGCAGTGCTAGAACCGGGGAGGGGGCTAACGAGCAGTACTTC. It specifies CSARTGEGANEQYF. J is TRBJ2-7 and V is TRBV20-1; D could derive from TRBD1 or TRBD2 (7 bases each). The CDR3 contains 14 residues. Trimming left V 2 bases short and J 5 bases short, with 16 bases between. The V gene's germline CDR1 is DFQATT and CDR2 SNEGSKA (reference sequence).

Many counts were recorded for this clonotype. V is TRBV29-1 and J is TRBJ1-1; no clear D gene. V was pared by 7 bases and J by 7 bases, with 10 bases between. The length of the CDR3 is 10 residues. Germline V gene lookup returns CDR1 SQVTM and CDR2 ANQGSEA. CDR3 loop: CSALVGEAFF. For the CDR3, the DNA is TGCAGCGCCCTAGTAGGTGAAGCTTTCTTT.

Notes on this clonotype: A read error may be the cause here, since a much bigger clone is one base away. The chain has TRBV7-3 and TRBJ2-7; no reliable D call. The V and J ends lost 1 base and 5 bases respectively, with 9 bases between them. The CDR3 is 13 amino acids. The germline V gene encodes CDR1 SGHTA and CDR2 FQGTGA. The CDR3 nucleotides are TGTGCCAGCAGCTTAAAGCTGGCCCACGAGCAGTACTTC. It codes for CASSLKLAHEQYF.

The chain couples TRBV12-3 or TRBV12-4 to TRBJ2-5; D call uncertain. CDR3 length: 14 residues. V was clipped by 5 bases and J by 1 base, with 11 bases between them. The DNA of the CDR3 is TGTGCCAGCAGTGTTCCGGGCCCCCAAGAGACCCAGTACTTC. Translation gives CASSVPGPQETQYF.

V usage is TRBV7-2 and J usage is TRBJ1-6; 11 bases agree with TRBD1. The germline gives CDR1 SGHTA, CDR2 FQGNSA. This CDR3 spans 12 amino acids. V was clipped by 4 bases and J by 17 bases; unmatched bases: 4. In nucleotides, the CDR3 is TGTGCCAGCAGCTCCCTGGGACAGGGGGTCCACTTT. Translation: CASSSLGQGVHF.

V usage is TRBV5-1 and J usage is TRBJ2-2; the match to TRBD2 covers 7 bases. Germline-derived CDR1 and CDR2 are SGHRS and YFSETQ. Trimming at V came to 7 bases and at J to 2 bases, leaving 11 bases not matched to a gene. This CDR3 has 16 amino acids. The CDR3 sequence: CASSLGAGPNTGELFF. The CDR3 bases are TGCGCCAGCTCCCTAGGAGCGGGGCCCAACACCGGGGAGCTGTTTTTT.

The J gene is TRBJ1-2, the V gene TRBV19; TRBD1 aligns across 9 bases. There are 13 residues in the CDR3. Trimming took 5 bases from V and 8 from J; bases not matched to a gene: 6. Germline V CDR1 and CDR2: LNHDA, SQIVND (reference sequence). The CDR3 loop is CASSSGQGSGYTF. The CDR3 region has the DNA TGTGCCAGTAGTTCGGGACAGGGAAGCGGCTACACCTTC.

This clonotype was seen ten or more times. The rearrangement joins TRBV29-1 to TRBJ2-2; D is uncertain. The germline CDR1 and CDR2 sequences are SQVTM and ANQGSEA. The ends were cut back, 6 bases at V and 0 bases at J, with 8 bases in the middle. The length of the CDR3 is 13 residues. The CDR3 loop is CSVALSNTGELFF. The DNA for the CDR3 is TGCAGCGTAGCACTCTCGAACACCGGGGAGCTGTTTTTT.

This clonotype was counted ten times or more. J is TRBJ2-5 and V is TRBV9, with D uncertain. The CDR3 covers 14 residues. Germline V lookup: CDR1 SGDLS, CDR2 YYNGEE. The V and J ends lost 0 bases and 4 bases respectively, with 10 bases between them. The DNA for the CDR3 is TGTGCCAGCAGCGTAGGCGGCAGGATAGAGACCCAGTACTTC. It specifies CASSVGGRIETQYF.

V and J are TRBV12-3 or TRBV12-4 and TRBJ2-7; D gene ambiguous. Trimming removed 3 bases at V and 6 bases at J, with 12 bases between. This CDR3 contains 13 residues. The CDR3 DNA reads TGTGCCAGCAGTTTTCCCGGTTCTGTCGAGCAGTACTTC. Encoded protein: CASSFPGSVEQYF.

The chain combines TRBV10-2 with TRBJ2-7; D possibly corresponds to TRBD1 (6 bases). Trimming left V 2 bases short and J 5 bases short, with 10 bases between. The CDR3 loop spans 13 amino acids. Germline CDR1 WSHSY, CDR2 SAAADI. The CDR3: CASSEIGGDEQYF. The CDR3 DNA is TGCGCCAGCAGTGAGATAGGGGGTGACGAGCAGTACTTC.

Regarding this clonotype: One end of the junction is discordant with germline, which a read error may explain. In DNA, the CDR3 is TGTGCCAGCAGTTTATCGGACAAGGGCACTGAAGCTTTCTTT. It yields the protein CASSLSDKGTEAFF. The chain combines TRBV10-3 with TRBJ1-1; D possibly corresponds to TRBD1 (5 bases). The CDR3 contains 14 residues. Germline CDR1 ENHRY, CDR2 SYGVKD.

The V and J genes are TRBV2 and TRBJ2-7, with a weak D call TRBD1 (6 bases). This CDR3 spans 14 amino acids. Germline CDR1 is SNHLY and CDR2 is FYNNEI. Trimming took off 6 bases at V and 2 bases at J, with 14 bases between the two ends. CDR3 region: CASSPEGVAYEQYF. CDR3 DNA: TGTGCCAGCAGCCCCGAGGGGGTGGCCTACGAGCAGTACTTC.

This clonotype was counted only a few times. V is TRBV7-9 and J is TRBJ1-5; a weak D match, TRBD1 (5 bases). There are 15 residues in the CDR3. The V end was cut by 0 bases, the J end by 3 bases, with 9 bases between. The germline V gene has CDR1 SEHNR and CDR2 FQNEAQ (reference sequence). For the CDR3, the DNA is TGTGCCAGCAGCTTAGCGGGACGCGCCAATCAGCCCCAGCATTTT. Residues: CASSLAGRANQPQHF.

This chain links TRBV5-1 with TRBJ2-2, with D perhaps TRBD1 or TRBD2 (5 bases each). Trimming stripped 0 bases from V and 1 base from J, with 19 bases between. Germline V lookup: CDR1 SGHRS, CDR2 YFSETQ. There are 19 residues in the CDR3. DNA for the CDR3: TGCGCCAGCAGCTTGGTTGGGGGTGAGGAGCGATGGAACACCGGGGAGCTGTTTTTT. It specifies CASSLVGGEERWNTGELFF.

V usage is TRBV29-1 and J usage is TRBJ2-1; D is possibly TRBD2 (6 bases). The CDR3 runs 16 residues. Germline V CDR1 and CDR2: SQVTM, ANQGSEA. The V end lost 0 bases, the J end lost 0 bases, and 12 bases lay between the germline ends. CDR3 residues: CSVEEGLALSYNEQFF. The CDR3 DNA sequence: TGCAGCGTTGAAGAGGGACTGGCTCTCTCCTACAATGAGCAGTTCTTC.

This sequence joins TRBV12-5 and TRBJ2-2; D uncertain. Trimming stripped 6 bases from V and 1 base from J, with 15 bases between. CDR3 length: 16 amino acids. The germline CDR1 and CDR2 sequences are LGHNT and FRNRAP. The CDR3 region has the DNA TGTGCTAGTGGCCCTACTTCTGGGGAGAACACCGGGGAGCTGTTTTTT. It is translated as CASGPTSGENTGELFF.

This clonotype appeared many times. The chain employs TRBV9 and TRBJ1-1; tentative D call: TRBD1 (5 bases). The CDR3 covers 15 residues. Germline V gives CDR1 SGDLS, CDR2 YYNGEE. V was cut by 3 bases and J by 1 base, with 13 bases left in between. CDR3 residues: CASSAHLTANTEAFF. As DNA, the CDR3 is TGTGCCAGCAGCGCACATTTGACAGCGAACACTGAAGCTTTCTTT.

Details on this clonotype: It may be a read error: a sequence one base away is much more abundant. The chain recombines TRBV7-9 with TRBJ2-7; D tentatively reads TRBD1 or TRBD2 (6 bases each). The germline CDR1 and CDR2 sequences are SEHNR and FQNEAQ (reference sequence). CDR3 length: 12 residues. Between the trimmed V and J ends, which lost 4 bases and 5 bases, there was a span of 9 bases. The chain's CDR3 is CASSWGANEQYF. The CDR3 DNA reads as TGTGCCAGCAGCTGGGGGGCAAACGAGCAGTACTTC.

The chain links TRBV2 to TRBJ2-7; possible D gene TRBD1, 6 bases. Per the germline V gene, CDR1 is SNHLY and CDR2 is FYNNEI. Trimming cost V 4 bases and J 7 bases, with 14 bases left between them. This CDR3 region has 13 residues. DNA of the CDR3: TGTGCCAGCAGTGTATCAGGGGCGGCGGAGCAGTACTTC. Amino acids: CASSVSGAAEQYF.

Concerning this clonotype itself: A much larger clone is a single base away; this may be a read error. The chain recombines TRBV29-1 with TRBJ2-7; 8 bases line up with TRBD2. Per germline, CDR1 SQVTM and CDR2 ANQGSEA. CDR3 length: 14 amino acids. V shed 3 bases, J shed 2 bases, and the junction held 6 bases outside the gene matches. The CDR3 DNA sequence: TGCAGCGTTGAGGGACTAGTGTTCCCCTACGAGCAGTACTTC. As protein: CSVEGLVFPYEQYF.

This clonotype showed up many times. The chain uses TRBV29-1 and TRBJ2-7, with D uncertain. The CDR3 runs to 11 residues. CDR1 and CDR2 from the germline V gene are SQVTM and ANQGSEA. V lost 6 bases and J 0 bases, leaving 6 bases between the germline ends. The CDR3 reads CSVTNSYEQYF. In DNA form, the CDR3 reads TGCAGCGTGACAAACTCCTACGAGCAGTACTTC.

This clonotype appeared many times. This chain connects TRBV29-1 to TRBJ2-7; D tentatively fits TRBD1 or TRBD2 (5 bases each). The CDR3 is made up of 12 amino acids. V gave up 4 bases and J gave up 2 bases, with 9 bases separating them. In germline, CDR1 is SQVTM, CDR2 ANQGSEA. CDR3 bases: TGCAGCGTTGGGGGGTCGGCCTACGAGCAGTACTTC. Translated: CSVGGSAYEQYF.

The table lists this clonotype with many counts. Compared with germline, one end of the junction differs, possibly owing to a read error. This sequence joins TRBV7-2 and TRBJ2-5; D might be TRBD1 (5 bases). The germline CDR1 and CDR2 sequences are SGHTA and FQGNSA. This CDR3 has 13 amino acids. The CDR3 DNA reads TGTGCTAGCAGCTTAGGGGTTAGGGAGACCCAGTACTTC. Amino acid sequence: CASSLGVRETQYF.

This clonotype was seen ten or more times. The J gene is TRBJ2-5, the V gene TRBV7-6; a weak D match, TRBD2 (5 bases). V dropped 3 bases and J dropped 0 bases, with 8 bases sitting between them. This CDR3 has 14 amino acids. CDR1 is SGHVS, CDR2 FNYEAQ, per germline. The DNA for the CDR3 is TGTGCCAGCAGCTTTGGAGGTCACCAAGAGACCCAGTACTTC. Amino acids: CASSFGGHQETQYF.

The CDR3 here is CASSPLPPGFGEKLFF. CDR3 bases: TGTGCCAGCAGCCCCCTCCCCCCAGGGTTCGGCGAAAAACTGTTTTTT. The chain is built from TRBV7-9 and TRBJ1-4; weak D call: TRBD1 (5 bases). The CDR3 extends over 16 amino acids. Germline V CDR1 and CDR2: SEHNR, FQNEAQ (reference sequence). The ends were cut back, 5 bases at V and 8 bases at J, with 21 bases in the middle.

The V gene is TRBV7-3, the J gene TRBJ1-5; D gene unclear. CDR3 length: 15 amino acids. CDR1 is SGHTA and CDR2 is FQGTGA in the germline V gene. The V and J ends lost 2 bases and 5 bases respectively, with 13 bases between them. In DNA form, the CDR3 reads TGTGCCAGCAGCTTATCCGGCGACCAGGATCAGCCCCAGCATTTT. This gives the protein CASSLSGDQDQPQHF.

The chain uses TRBV6-5 and TRBJ1-2; 8 bases line up with TRBD1. CDR1 is MNHEY and CDR2 is SVGAGI in the germline V gene. Trimming removed 8 bases from V and 8 bases from J; junction bases left unmatched: 16. The CDR3 is made up of 15 amino acids. The CDR3 DNA sequence: TGTGCCAGCTCAAAAACCGACAGGGGAAGAGAAGGCTACACCTTC. It specifies CASSKTDRGREGYTF.